This T cell receptor (beta chain) is from a study of vaccination effects on CD4 cells after COVID-19. Study-wide points: After vaccination, at late timepoints, clones induced by infection and by vaccine contracted markedly.

Notes on this clone: Antigen: not known.

CDR3 length equals 13 residues. V lost 5 bases to trimming and J lost 1 base, with 8 bases between them. TCRdb's table, derived via immunoSEQ multiplex PCR, lists solely in-frame clones and lacks some. Here the sample spans under 55,000 clones, roughly two thirds being singletons. Investigators separated out CD4+ T cells once about 10 days of culture had passed. Each participant was given two doses of one vaccine (BNT162b2 or mRNA-1273). Cultures had half their medium replaced with IL-2 medium on days 3 and 7. This material consisted of CD4+ T cells from PBMCs cultured without peptide, taken after COVID-19 vaccination. This sequence was found in a human donor who received a COVID-19 vaccine. The chain couples TRBV12-3 or TRBV12-4 to TRBJ1-1; D is possibly TRBD1 (5 bases). CDR3 loop: CASSEGQNTEAFF. In DNA, the CDR3 is TGTGCCAGCAGTGAAGGACAGAACACTGAAGCTTTCTTT.